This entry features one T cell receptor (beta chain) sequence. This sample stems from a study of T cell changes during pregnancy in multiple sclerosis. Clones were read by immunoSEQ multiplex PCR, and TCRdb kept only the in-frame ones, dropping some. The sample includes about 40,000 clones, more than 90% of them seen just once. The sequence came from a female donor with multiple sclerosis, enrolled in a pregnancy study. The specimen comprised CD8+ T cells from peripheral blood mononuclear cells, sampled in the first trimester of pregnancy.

CDR3 in DNA: TGTGCCAGCAGCTTTGGCCAGCAAGAGACCCAGTACTTC. It yields the protein CASSFGQQETQYF. The chain has TRBV7-9 and TRBJ2-5; D unresolved. CDR1 is SEHNR, CDR2 FQNEAQ, per germline (reference sequence). The CDR3 sequence is 13 residues long. The germline V and J ends were trimmed by 3 bases and 2 bases, with 7 bases remaining between them.